Shown below are 27 T cell receptor beta chains from a single sample sequenced in a study of blood T cells in healthy people across ages. A second PCR, run for roughly 7 to 12 cycles, used a sample-barcoded 5' primer plus a J-beta primer mix. One entry per CDR3 protein, called by TCRdb with MiXCR from the 5' RACE reads. The repertoire holds hundreds of thousands of distinct CDR3 sequences, with approximately 30% as singletons. Sample: blood. The receptors were gathered from a woman older than 75 in good health.

As for this clonotype: This could be a read error, since a much larger clone is one nucleotide away. The chain carries TRBV29-1 and TRBJ1-1; TRBD1 matches 11 bases. V trimming: 7 bases; J trimming: 1 base; junction bases outside the gene matches: 5. Germline loops: CDR1 SQVTM, CDR2 ANQGSEA. The CDR3 contains 14 residues. CDR3 sequence: CSGRTGGRNTEAFF. The DNA for the CDR3 is TGCAGCGGTCGGACAGGGGGCCGGAACACTGAAGCTTTCTTT.

The rearrangement links TRBV16 to TRBJ2-7; 9 bases agree with TRBD1. The CDR3 runs to 16 residues. J was trimmed by 4 bases and V by 3 bases; bases with no gene match: 10. Per the germline V gene, CDR1 is KGHSY and CDR2 is FQNENV. CDR3 nucleotide sequence: TGTGCCAGCAGCCAGAAAGTTGGGACAGGGAATTACGAGCAGTACTTC. It encodes CASSQKVGTGNYEQYF.

This clonotype was seen only a few times. V and J are TRBV6-2 or TRBV6-3 and TRBJ2-3; TRBD1 aligns across 9 bases. The germline V gene encodes CDR1 MNHEY and CDR2 SVGEGT. J lost 7 bases, V lost 5 bases, and 10 bases had no gene match. The CDR3 is 15 amino acids. The CDR3 reads CASSNPGTGKNTQYF. The CDR3 DNA reads as TGTGCCAGCAGTAACCCCGGGACAGGGAAGAATACGCAGTATTTT.

This clonotype was seen ten or more times. The chain links TRBV7-2 to TRBJ2-7, with 10 positions matching TRBD2. The CDR3 contains 15 residues. Germline lookup yields CDR1 SGHTA and CDR2 FQGNSA. V shed 5 bases and J 7 bases; nucleotides not matched to a gene: 11. The CDR3 DNA reads TGTGCCAGCAGCCCGTTAGCGGGGGGACCCGAGGAGCAGTACTTC. Protein: CASSPLAGGPEEQYF.

Turning to this clonotype: A much larger clone lies one base from this, so it may be a read error. V is TRBV9 and J is TRBJ2-5; D not certain. CDR3 size: 15 residues. CDR1 is SGDLS, CDR2 YYNGEE, per germline. V was trimmed by 1 base and J by 11 bases, leaving 21 bases between them. This chain's CDR3 is CASSVSASKVGEQYF. For the CDR3, the DNA is TGTGCCAGCAGCGTAAGTGCCAGCAAGGTGGGTGAGCAGTACTTC.

The sample holds many counts of this clonotype. The chain recombines TRBV7-2 with TRBJ1-2; 7 bases line up with TRBD1. V trimming: 5 bases; J trimming: 0 bases; junction bases outside the gene matches: 3. Germline values: CDR1 SGHTA, CDR2 FQGNSA. CDR3 size: 14 residues. The CDR3 DNA follows: TGTGCCAGCAGCCCGGGACAGACTAACTATGGCTACACCTTC. It encodes CASSPGQTNYGYTF.

The V and J genes are TRBV12-3 or TRBV12-4 and TRBJ2-7, with TRBD1 matching 7 bases. CDR3 length equals 12 residues. Losses at the gene ends were 5 bases for V and 8 bases for J; bases not matched to a gene: 6. The chain's CDR3 is CASSRQGVKQYF. DNA for the CDR3: TGTGCCAGCAGTCGACAGGGCGTGAAGCAGTACTTC.

This clonotype has just a few counts. The chain combines TRBV18 with TRBJ1-1; TRBD1 matches at 8 bases. The V gene end was trimmed by 3 bases and the J gene end by 13 bases; junction bases not matched to a gene: 10. This CDR3 has 13 amino acids. Germline lookup yields CDR1 KGHSH and CDR2 LQKENI. CDR3: CASSPTGAKGVFF. Written as DNA, the CDR3 is TGTGCCAGCTCACCGACAGGGGCGAAGGGAGTTTTCTTT.

There are a few counts of this clonotype. It may be a read error: a sequence one base away is much more abundant. This chain uses TRBV27 with TRBJ2-7; 7 bases align to TRBD1. The J call is uncertain, as TRBJ2-5 better fits the DNA end. The CDR3 loop spans 13 amino acids. The V gene's germline CDR1 is MNHEY and CDR2 SMNVEV (reference sequence). CDR3 bases: TGTGCCAGCAGCAGACAGGGCGCCGTGACCCAGTACTTC. It encodes CASSRQGAVTQYF.

This clonotype was seen a few times. The CDR3 coding sequence is TGCGCCAGCAGCTCACTAAACAGGGGGCGCGGCCCTCTTGATGGCTACACCTTC. Protein product: CASSSLNRGRGPLDGYTF. The chain uses TRBV5-1 and TRBJ1-2, with TRBD1 matching over 9 bases. Germline lookup yields CDR1 SGHRS and CDR2 YFSETQ. The CDR3 totals 18 residues. The ends lost 3 bases at V and 6 bases at J; junction bases unmatched: 18.

This clonotype has just a few counts. CDR3 nucleotides: TGTGCCAGCAGTTACTCAGGGGCGATTACGCAGTATTTT. Protein: CASSYSGAITQYF. The chain employs TRBV6-2 or TRBV6-3 and TRBJ2-3; the D gene is possibly TRBD1 (5 bases). The CDR3 has 13 residues. V lost 0 bases and J 8 bases, leaving 9 bases between the germline ends. The germline V gene encodes CDR1 MNHEY and CDR2 SVGEGT.

This clonotype has only a few counts. In DNA, the CDR3 is TGTGCCAGCGCGAGGGCAGGCGGAACCGGGGAGCTGTTTTTT. Translated: CASARAGGTGELFF. This chain joins TRBV6-5 and TRBJ2-2; the D gene is possibly TRBD2 (5 bases). Germline V gene sequence: CDR1 MNHEY, CDR2 SVGAGI. V was clipped by 8 bases and J by 5 bases, with 15 bases between them. This CDR3 contains 14 residues.

This clonotype has at least ten counts. This sequence may be a read error, since a much larger clone differs from it by one base. This sequence joins TRBV5-1 and TRBJ2-5; D is unclear. This CDR3 contains 14 residues. Germline CDR1 SGHRS, CDR2 YFSETQ. V gave up 4 bases and J gave up 11 bases, with 21 bases separating them. The CDR3 sequence is CASSERTIHNEQYF. In nucleotides, the CDR3 is TGCGCCAGCAGCGAGAGAACAATCCACAATGAGCAGTACTTC.

In regard to this clonotype: Given a much more abundant clone one base away, this may be a read error. The V call is TRBV18, the J call TRBJ1-6; a weak D match, TRBD1 (5 bases). The CDR3 sequence is 15 residues long. Looked up from germline, CDR1 is KGHSH and CDR2 is LQKENI. The CDR3 here is CASSNGTPKGSPPHF. CDR3 sequence (DNA): TGTGCCAGCTCGAACGGGACTCCCAAAGGGTCACCCCCCCACTTT. The entire variable domain, with the rest obtained from reference TRBV18 and TRBJ1-6, is as follows: NAGVMQNPRHLVRRRGQEARLRCSPMKGHSHVYWYRQLPEEGLKFMVYLQKENIIDESGMPKERFSAEFPKEGPSILRIQQVVRGDSAAYFCASSNGTPKGSPPHFGNGTRLTVT.

The sample holds many counts of this clonotype. The chain is built from TRBV20-1 and TRBJ1-2, with 9 positions matching TRBD1. This CDR3 region has 12 residues. V lost 6 bases and J lost 8; bases outside the gene matches: 7. Germline lookup yields CDR1 DFQATT and CDR2 SNEGSKA (reference sequence). The CDR3 here is CSALQGAVGYTF. The CDR3 nucleotides read TGCAGTGCCCTACAGGGGGCGGTAGGCTACACCTTC.

The chain employs TRBV30 and TRBJ2-2; unclear D gene. Germline CDR1 and CDR2: GTSNPN and SVGIG (reference sequence). The CDR3 is 14 amino acids. Trimming removed 0 bases from V and 7 bases from J, with 12 bases in between. The CDR3 DNA reads as TGTGCCTGGAGTGTTAGGGCTTGGGGCGGGGAGCTGTTTTTT. Translating gives CAWSVRAWGGELFF.

CDR3 sequence: CASSLLGSLFYGYTF. The CDR3 nucleotides are TGTGCCAGCAGTTTGCTCGGGTCTCTATTCTATGGCTACACCTTC. This chain connects TRBV27 to TRBJ1-2; D gene ambiguous. CDR3 length: 15 residues. Germline V gene data show CDR1 as MNHEY and CDR2 as SMNVEV (reference sequence). Between the trimmed V and J ends, which lost 3 bases and 4 bases, there was a span of 15 bases.

As concerns this clonotype: A much larger clone lies one base from this, so it may be a read error. In nucleotides, the CDR3 is TGCAGTGCTAGAGCGGGGGGGCCTTCGGGTGAGCAGTACTTC. The encoded protein is CSARAGGPSGEQYF. The rearrangement links TRBV20-1 to TRBJ2-7; 8 bases fit TRBD2. The germline V gene has CDR1 DFQATT and CDR2 SNEGSKA (reference sequence). With 1 base clipped from V and 7 bases from J, the junction kept 9 bases outside the gene matches. This CDR3 has 14 amino acids.

This sequence joins TRBV9 and TRBJ1-2, with D hard to call. V lost 4 bases and J 3 bases, leaving 22 bases between the germline ends. The CDR3 contains 17 residues. CDR1 and CDR2 from the germline V gene are SGDLS and YYNGEE. CDR3 nucleotide sequence: TGTGCCAGCAGCCCAGCGACCCCCAGCCTTGGGGACTATGGCTACACCTTC. This codes for CASSPATPSLGDYGYTF. Full variable domain (outside the CDR3, taken from reference TRBV9 and TRBJ1-2): DSGVTQTPKHLITATGQRVTLRCSPRSGDLSVYWYQQSLDQGLQFLIQYYNGEERAKGNILERFSAQQFPDLHSELNLSSLELGDSALYFCASSPATPSLGDYGYTFGSGTRLTVV.

The chain is built from TRBV5-4 and TRBJ1-1; D is ambiguous. Trimming took off 0 bases at V and 8 bases at J, with 14 bases between the two ends. Germline CDR1 SGHNT, CDR2 YYREEE (reference sequence). The CDR3 spans 14 residues. This CDR3 is CASSLEAGWQEAFF. CDR3 nucleotides: TGTGCCAGCAGCTTGGAGGCTGGATGGCAAGAAGCTTTCTTT.

This clonotype was seen at least ten times. The chain employs TRBV7-3 and TRBJ2-1; 9 nucleotides line up with TRBD1. Germline V gives CDR1 SGHTA, CDR2 FQGTGA. CDR3 length: 17 residues. The J segment lost 9 bases and the V segment lost 4 bases, leaving 16 bases of the junction unmatched. The CDR3 DNA reads TGTGCCAGCAGCTACCTCCCACGGGGACAGGGTATCACTGAGCAGTTCTTC. This codes for CASSYLPRGQGITEQFF.

This clonotype has just a few counts. CDR3 bases: TGTGCCAGCAGGGCCGGGAGGGACGGTCAGCCCCAGCATTTT. Amino acids: CASRAGRDGQPQHF. The chain couples TRBV2 to TRBJ1-5; a weak D match, TRBD1 (5 bases). The CDR3 loop spans 14 amino acids. V lost 6 bases to trimming and J lost 6 bases, with 15 bases between them. Germline CDR1 reads SNHLY; CDR2 reads FYNNEI.

This clonotype came up a few times. The V and J genes are TRBV5-1 and TRBJ1-1; tentative D call: TRBD1 (5 bases). The CDR3 loop spans 15 amino acids. Germline V gives CDR1 SGHRS, CDR2 YFSETQ. Trimming took off 0 bases at V and 1 base at J, with 10 bases between the two ends. This CDR3 reads CASSLGGSRNTEAFF. The CDR3 nucleotides are TGCGCCAGCAGCTTGGGGGGCAGCCGGAACACTGAAGCTTTCTTT.

This clonotype was seen a handful of times. This sequence may be a read error, since a much larger clone differs from it by one base. The chain links TRBV4-3 to TRBJ2-5, with 16 bases aligning to TRBD2. The CDR3 is 19 amino acids. The ends lost 4 bases at V and 11 bases at J; junction bases unmatched: 19. Germline loops: CDR1 LGHNA, CDR2 YSLEER. CDR3 sequence: CASSRHWGLAGGTYNEQYF. In DNA form, the CDR3 reads TGCGCCAGCAGCCGACATTGGGGACTAGCGGGGGGGACTTACAATGAGCAGTACTTC.

The chain carries TRBV7-2 and TRBJ2-7, with no clear D. Germline CDR1 and CDR2: SGHTA and FQGNSA. This CDR3 contains 15 residues. Trimming shortened V by 7 bases and J by 0 bases, and 16 bases separated the two germline ends. The CDR3 DNA reads TGTGCCAGCAAACAAGGATTGGATAGCTCCTACGAGCAGTACTTC. Residues: CASKQGLDSSYEQYF.

This clonotype has a count of ten or more. The chain links TRBV24-1 to TRBJ2-1; 10 nucleotides align to TRBD2. The CDR3 sequence is 15 residues long. Germline V gene sequence: CDR1 KGHDR, CDR2 SFDVKD. The trim removed 4 bases at V and 4 bases at J, leaving 3 bases unmatched. The CDR3 nucleotides are TGTGCCACCAGTGACATACTAGCGGGATACAATGAGCAGTTCTTC. It codes for CATSDILAGYNEQFF.

This clonotype came up many times. This chain joins TRBV3-1 and TRBJ2-1, with a tentative D call TRBD2 (5 bases). Trimming pared 3 bases from V and 4 bases from J, leaving 10 bases between. The germline V gene has CDR1 LGHDT and CDR2 YNNKEL (reference sequence). The CDR3 totals 14 residues. CDR3 protein: CASSQSRGYNEQFF. CDR3 nucleotides: TGTGCCAGCAGCCAGAGTCGGGGATACAATGAGCAGTTCTTC.